The present T cell receptor (beta chain) was sequenced within a study of breast tumors, draining lymph nodes, adjacent tissues. Study-level findings and limits: Compared with lymph nodes, tumors were less diverse; compared with nontumor tissue, more.

Germline CDR1 reads MGHRA; CDR2 reads YSYEKL. The CDR3 is 14 amino acids. V shed 6 bases and J shed 6 bases, with 17 bases lying between them. The lymph nodes were axillary draining lymph nodes from breast cancer patients. From the multiplex PCR reads, TCRdb called clonotypes with MiXCR, one entry per CDR3 protein. The table includes 100,000 or so distinct CDR3 sequences, around 20% detected once. As to this clonotype: Its cognate antigen is unknown. This clone may be a read error of a much larger clone one base away. The conserved closing phenylalanine or tryptophan is absent in this CDR3, likely reflecting a read error.

Sequenced sample: axillary lymph node tissue. This receptor was identified in a female donor with breast cancer. Some clones in this sample may be carry-over from other donors' samples. The chain is built from TRBV4-1 and TRBJ1-2; a weak D match, TRBD1 (5 bases). Here the CDR3 DNA reads TGCGCCAGCAGAGAGGGCAGGGCTCGGGATGGCTACACCTCC. Protein product: CASREGRARDGYTS.